This paragraph covers one TCR beta chain sequence. Profiled with immunoSEQ multiplex PCR; TCRdb holds only in-frame clones, not every one. The table lists about 110,000 clones, more than 75% of them singletons, with around 3.5% in the top ten. This entry belongs to a study of control samples from healthy donors and cancer patients. Source material: PBMCs. This clonotype was sampled from a woman aged 55-69 years with lung cancer.

The chain's CDR3 is CASREGNYGYTF. In nucleotides, the CDR3 is TGTGCCAGCAGGGAGGGAAACTATGGCTACACCTTC. The chain uses TRBV6-6 and TRBJ1-2; D unclear. Germline values: CDR1 MNHNY, CDR2 SVGAGI (reference sequence). Trimming shortened V by 6 bases and J by 2 bases, and 7 bases separated the two germline ends. There are 12 residues in the CDR3.